Below, 5 T cell receptor beta chains from the same sample are listed, as sequenced in a study of beta chain features in type 1 diabetes. Overall study findings and caveats: Type 1 diabetes patients showed a moderate but significant shortening of TCRB CDR3s in all four CD4+ subsets.

No antigen has been assigned to these receptors. Expressed TCRB transcripts got sequenced, as all isolated RNA was reverse transcribed. Sequencing was performed with immunoSEQ multiplex PCR; in TCRdb, only in-frame clones are kept and a portion is missing. Of approximately 600,000 clones in the sample, roughly 12% were seen once. Material: naive CD4+ T cells from blood. These receptor sequences come from a man in his thirties or forties with type 1 diabetes.

The genes are TRBV7-9 and TRBJ2-5; no definite D call. This CDR3 region has 14 residues. Germline V gene data show CDR1 as SEHNR and CDR2 as FQNEAQ (reference sequence). Trimming cost V 1 base and J 1 base, with 7 bases left between them. The DNA of the CDR3 is TGTGCCAGCAGCTTAGTACCTGTCCAAGAGACCCAGTACTTC. Translated, it gives CASSLVPVQETQYF.

This chain uses TRBV10-3 with TRBJ2-2; unclear D gene. There are 14 residues in the CDR3. Looked up from germline, CDR1 is ENHRY and CDR2 is SYGVKD. The ends were cut back, 8 bases at V and 2 bases at J, with 12 bases in the middle. For the CDR3, the DNA is TGTGCCATCCAGAGGCAGAAAAACACCGGGGAGCTGTTTTTT. Its protein is CAIQRQKNTGELFF.

The chain combines TRBV30 with TRBJ2-1; D might be TRBD2 (7 bases). The CDR3 loop spans 15 amino acids. V was cut by 5 bases and J by 7 bases, with 21 bases left in between. Per germline, CDR1 GTSNPN and CDR2 SVGIG (reference sequence). The CDR3 DNA follows: TGTGCCTGGGGAGTAACAGGGCGCGGGGGTAATGAGCAGTTCTTC. It is translated as CAWGVTGRGGNEQFF.

A few counts support this clone. Different DNA sequences within this sample yield the same CDR3. The chain has TRBV9 and TRBJ2-2; D not certain. The V gene lost 0 bases and the J gene lost 6 bases, with 6 bases spanning the gap. This CDR3 is built from 13 residues. The germline CDR1 and CDR2 sequences are SGDLS and YYNGEE. This CDR3 reads CASSVGTAGELFF. The CDR3 DNA reads TGTGCCAGCAGCGTAGGGACGGCCGGGGAGCTGTTTTTT.

This clone has just one count. The rearrangement links TRBV7-2 to TRBJ2-7; D may be TRBD1 or TRBD2 (5 bases each). Germline V gene lookup returns CDR1 SGHTA and CDR2 FQGNSA. This CDR3 region has 16 residues. V was pared by 3 bases and J by 6 bases, with 21 bases between. The CDR3 DNA reads as TGTGCCAGCAGCTTGGGATTGTGGAGGCGAGGGGCCGAGCAGTACTTC. It translates to CASSLGLWRRGAEQYF.